This T cell receptor beta chain was sequenced for a study of T cell responses to AZD1222 COVID-19 vaccine. Study outcomes and limitations: Vaccine-related CD4 TCRs covered spike, predominating at 160-218 and 743-854. No day 14 peak samples; only post-peak repertoires were characterized. Most donors were white British and more were female, and clonal diversity was possibly underestimated.

Produced via immunoSEQ multiplex PCR; TCRdb's table is partial and in-frame only. Of over 100,000 clones listed, 88% are singletons. Germline V gene data show CDR1 as KGHDR and CDR2 as SFDVKD. V shed 3 bases and J shed 15 bases, with 14 bases lying between them. The CDR3 contains 12 residues. In regard to this clone: The antigen remains undetermined.

Material: peripheral blood, obtained on day 0 of MenACWY control vaccination. This receptor was obtained from an adult in good health. The gene calls are TRBV24-1 and TRBJ2-1; either TRBD1 or TRBD2 may supply D (5 bases each). The CDR3 sequence is CATSDTGPLRFF. DNA for the CDR3: TGTGCCACCAGTGATACGGGACCTTTGCGGTTCTTC.